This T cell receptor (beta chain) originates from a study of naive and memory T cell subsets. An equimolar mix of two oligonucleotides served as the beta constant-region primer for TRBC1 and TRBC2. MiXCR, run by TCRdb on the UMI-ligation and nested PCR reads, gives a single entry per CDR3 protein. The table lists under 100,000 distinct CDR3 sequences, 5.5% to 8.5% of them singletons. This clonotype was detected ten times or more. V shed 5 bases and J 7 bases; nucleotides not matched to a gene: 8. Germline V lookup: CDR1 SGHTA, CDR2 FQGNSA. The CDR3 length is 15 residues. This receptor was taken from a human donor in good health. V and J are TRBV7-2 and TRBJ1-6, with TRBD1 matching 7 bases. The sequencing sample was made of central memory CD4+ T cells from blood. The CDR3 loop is CASSERQGKNSPLHF. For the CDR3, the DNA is TGTGCCAGCAGCGAACGACAGGGAAAGAATTCACCCCTCCACTTT.